Below, one TCR beta chain is given with its context. Its specificity is not known. PCR was performed using 60 Vbeta and 13 Jbeta primers. The assay was immunoSEQ multiplex PCR, and TCRdb's table has in-frame clones only and misses some. Found here are approximately 150,000 clones, roughly 74% of them singletons; the top ten hold about 3.5%. The data derive from a study of cytomegalovirus exposure and HLA in healthy donors. Across the study: HLA-typed donors were the source of 90 million or so unique TCRs, which an early data release held. Around 83% of 300 to 450 genotyped donors fell in the Caucasian-associated ancestry cluster. General observations from the study: For cytomegalovirus status, the classifier reportedly gave diagnoses with high specificity and sensitivity. A further, later analysis showed that HLA-associated TCR beta chains (compared with equally common others) were more clonally expanded.

V was trimmed by 2 bases and J by 8 bases, leaving 9 bases between them. Germline V gene data show CDR1 as DFQATT and CDR2 as SNEGSKA (reference sequence). This CDR3 has 11 amino acids. Sequencing was done on a sample of PBMCs. The TCR comes from a middle-aged man in good health and CMV-seronegative. The genes are TRBV20-1 and TRBJ1-2; D might be TRBD1 (5 bases). The CDR3 DNA reads as TGCAGTGCTAGAAGACAGAAGGGCTACACCTTC. It is translated as CSARRQKGYTF.